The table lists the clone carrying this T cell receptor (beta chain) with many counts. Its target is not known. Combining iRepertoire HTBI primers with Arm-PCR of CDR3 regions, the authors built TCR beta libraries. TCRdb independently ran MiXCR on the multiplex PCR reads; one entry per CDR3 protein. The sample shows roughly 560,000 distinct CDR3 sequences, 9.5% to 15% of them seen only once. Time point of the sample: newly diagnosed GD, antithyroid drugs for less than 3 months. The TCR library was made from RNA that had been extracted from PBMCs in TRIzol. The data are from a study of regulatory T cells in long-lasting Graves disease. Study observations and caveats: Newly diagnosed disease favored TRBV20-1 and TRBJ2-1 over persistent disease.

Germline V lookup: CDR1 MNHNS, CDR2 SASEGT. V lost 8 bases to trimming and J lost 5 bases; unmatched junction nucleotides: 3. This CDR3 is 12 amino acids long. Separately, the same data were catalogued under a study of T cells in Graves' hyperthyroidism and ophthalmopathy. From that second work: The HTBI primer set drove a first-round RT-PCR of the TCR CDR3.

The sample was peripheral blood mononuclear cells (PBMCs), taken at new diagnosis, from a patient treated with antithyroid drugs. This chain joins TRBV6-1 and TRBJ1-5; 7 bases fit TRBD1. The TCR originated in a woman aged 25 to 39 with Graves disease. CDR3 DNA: TGTGCCAGCGACAGGGAGTATCAGCCCCAGCATTTT. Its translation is CASDREYQPQHF.